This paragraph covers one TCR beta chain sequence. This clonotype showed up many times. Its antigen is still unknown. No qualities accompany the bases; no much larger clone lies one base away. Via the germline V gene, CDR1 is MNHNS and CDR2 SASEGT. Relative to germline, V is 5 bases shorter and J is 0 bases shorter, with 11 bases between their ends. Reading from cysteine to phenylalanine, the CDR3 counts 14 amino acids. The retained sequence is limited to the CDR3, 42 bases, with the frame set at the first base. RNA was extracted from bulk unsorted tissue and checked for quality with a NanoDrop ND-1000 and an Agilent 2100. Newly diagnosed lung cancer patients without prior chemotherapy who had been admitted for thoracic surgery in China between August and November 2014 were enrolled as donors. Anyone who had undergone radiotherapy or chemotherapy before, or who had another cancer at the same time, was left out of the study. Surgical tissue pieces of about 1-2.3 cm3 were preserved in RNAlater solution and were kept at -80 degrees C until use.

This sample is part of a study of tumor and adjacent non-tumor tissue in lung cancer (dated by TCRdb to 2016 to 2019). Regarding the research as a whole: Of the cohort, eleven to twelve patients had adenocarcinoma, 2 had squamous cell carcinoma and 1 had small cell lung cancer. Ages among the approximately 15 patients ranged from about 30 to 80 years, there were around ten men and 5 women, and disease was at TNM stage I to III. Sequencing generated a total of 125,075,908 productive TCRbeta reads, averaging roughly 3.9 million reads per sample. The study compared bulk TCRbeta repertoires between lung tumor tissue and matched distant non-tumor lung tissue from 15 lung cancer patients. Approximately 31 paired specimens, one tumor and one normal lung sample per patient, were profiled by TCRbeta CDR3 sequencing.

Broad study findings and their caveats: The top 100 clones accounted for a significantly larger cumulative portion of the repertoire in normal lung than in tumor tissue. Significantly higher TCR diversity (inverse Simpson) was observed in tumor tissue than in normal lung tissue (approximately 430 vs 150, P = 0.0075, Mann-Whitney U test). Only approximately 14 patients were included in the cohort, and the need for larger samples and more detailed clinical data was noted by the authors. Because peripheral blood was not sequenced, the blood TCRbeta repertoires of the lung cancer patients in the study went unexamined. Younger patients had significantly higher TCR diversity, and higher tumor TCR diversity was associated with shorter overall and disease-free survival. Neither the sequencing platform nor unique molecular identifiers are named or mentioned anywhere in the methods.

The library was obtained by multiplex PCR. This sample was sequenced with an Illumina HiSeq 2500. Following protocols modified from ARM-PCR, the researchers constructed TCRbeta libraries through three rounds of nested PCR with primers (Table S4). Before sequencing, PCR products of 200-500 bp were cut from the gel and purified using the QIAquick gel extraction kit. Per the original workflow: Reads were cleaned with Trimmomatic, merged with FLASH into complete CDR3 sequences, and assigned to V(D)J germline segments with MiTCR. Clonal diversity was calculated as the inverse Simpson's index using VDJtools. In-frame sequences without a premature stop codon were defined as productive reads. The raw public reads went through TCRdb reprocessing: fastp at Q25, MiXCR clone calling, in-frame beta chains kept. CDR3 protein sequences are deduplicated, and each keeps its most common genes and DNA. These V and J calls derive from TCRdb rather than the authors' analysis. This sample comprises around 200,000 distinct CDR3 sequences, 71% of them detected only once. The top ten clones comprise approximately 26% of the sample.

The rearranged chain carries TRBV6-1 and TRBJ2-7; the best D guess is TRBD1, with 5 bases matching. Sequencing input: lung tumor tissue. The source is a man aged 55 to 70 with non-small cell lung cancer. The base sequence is TGTGCCAGCAGTTTTAGACAGAGCTCCTACGAGCAGTACTTC. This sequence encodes CASSFRQSSYEQYF.